This TCR beta chain was observed in a study of cytomegalovirus exposure and HLA in healthy donors (dated by TCRdb to 2016 to 2017). Describing the broader study: According to an earlier analysis of 587 of the donors, about 179 million T cells yielded 117 million unique TCR beta sequences and 276 Gb of sequence data. An early release that covered roughly 600 HLA-typed donors contained approximately 320 gigabases of sequencing data and tens of millions of unique TCR sequences. Among the roughly 410 genotyped donors, more than 70% belonged to the genetic ancestry cluster associated with self-reported Caucasian donors. The study was designed to test whether signatures of past pathogen exposure could be identified by cataloging public T cell receptors. The T cell repertoires of 666 subjects were profiled by immunosequencing and related to cytomegalovirus serostatus. Besides the first cohort of about 730 subjects, a separate validation cohort made up of 90 to 150 different subjects was used. The study combined high-throughput TCR immunosequencing, statistical association of individual TCRs with disease status, and machine learning to predict cytomegalovirus infection status. A later analysis re-examined previously published TCR beta repertoires from just over 650 donors and added high-resolution HLA genotyping to investigate patterns of TCR occurrence. In the later analysis, no new phenotypic data were used to find candidate immune exposures; instead, reliance was placed on TCR beta sequences and their occurrence across donors. To decide whether each TCR beta V gene segment behaved as functional or pseudogenic, an earlier analysis of 587 of the donors relied on high-throughput TCR beta sequencing. Donor age, sex, ethnicity and CMV serostatus were compiled together with the repertoire data. Genome-wide SNP genotypes for about three fifths of the roughly 670 donors were used in a later genetic analysis, which treated that subset as a discovery cohort. All discovery cohort repertoires had been generated on a single sequencing platform. HLA typing covered class I and class II loci at four-digit resolution. Typing coverage differed by locus: A, B, C, DRB1 and DQB1 were typed in about 620-640 donors, DQA1 in approximately 520, DPA1 in 600 to 610, and DPB1 in roughly 450. Five DR-DQ haplotypes were handled as single units for association and clustering, since linkage in the cohort was strong. On average, around 240,000 unique TCR beta nucleotide sequences were sequenced per donor among roughly 430 genotyped donors of the cohort, with roughly a sixth of those sequences being non-productive.

Broad study findings and their caveats: The cohort was sequenced for TCR beta chains only, and without alpha or paired-chain data the features that could be detected were limited. Broadly in line with IMGT annotations, most TCR beta V segments showed up in productive rearrangements about 90% or about 30% of the time in an earlier analysis of approximately 600 of the donors. Because HLA typing was missing for some donors at each locus, association tests included only the typed subset. Because the 87-base-pair reads could not distinguish some IMGT-functional V segments, including TRBV6-2 and TRBV6-3, those segments were excluded. According to the authors, the approach could potentially be generalized to other disease states and immunological phenotypes. Most CMV-associated TCR beta chains appeared to be HLA-restricted in a later analysis, and the HLA associations seemed to be driven largely by CMV exposure. V-gene and J-gene trimming of TCR beta chains was associated with a missense DCLRE1C variant in a later genetic analysis, and the association was replicated in an independent cohort. CMV serostatus was the only immune exposure information available for the cohort. A few of the identified cytomegalovirus-associated TCR beta chains were confirmed in vitro to be specific for cytomegalovirus antigens. The classifier was reported to diagnose cytomegalovirus status with high specificity and sensitivity in both the original cohort and the validation cohort. According to a later genetic analysis, donors in an Asian-associated ancestry cluster had fewer N-insertions in productive TCRs than the roughly 700-donor mean. A cluster of highly shared sequence variants was judged likely to represent a technical artifact of the sequencing pipeline. Assigning TCR associations to individual alleles was difficult when HLA alleles, especially DR and DQ, strongly co-occurred. Presence/absence analyses assumed roughly uniform sequencing depth across donors, an assumption that may not hold. In the study, roughly 160 TCR beta chains were listed as associated with cytomegalovirus. Several of the top co-occurrence clusters appeared to be linked to parvovirus B19, influenza, CMV and Epstein-Barr virus, according to a later analysis. A further reported finding was that TCR beta sequences accurately predicted the HLA-A and HLA-B alleles for most subjects in the first cohort. The earlier analysis of 450 to 700 of the donors excluded roughly 17 rarely observed V segments, including chromosome 9 orphons, because counts were too low. Most TCR sequences were observed very rarely across donors, whereas some public TCRs were present in many individuals. At a false discovery rate of 0.05, a later analysis linked under 20,000 TCR beta sequences to specific HLA alleles. In a later analysis, TCR association rates were found to vary across HLA loci, with the most associated TCRs seen for DRB1 alleles and the fewest for HLA-C alleles. In a later analysis, HLA-associated TCR beta chains were found to be more clonally expanded and to have lower generation probabilities than equally common non-associated chains. Correlated functional status among segregating V segments might be attributable to linkage disequilibrium, but an unknown experimental factor could not be ruled out.

Libraries were constructed by the immunoSEQ multiplex PCR assay. For the multiplex PCR, a mixture combining 60 forward primers for TCR Vbeta segments and 13 reverse primers for TCR Jbeta segments was used. The CDR3 region of rearranged TCR beta genes was amplified from genomic DNA with a multiplex PCR assay. The amplified TCR beta libraries were sequenced on the Illumina HiSeq System as 87-base-pair reads. Per the source publication's procedure: In a later analysis, about 80 million unique TCR beta chains were counted across the 500 to 850 repertoires, and approximately 11 million of these chains were shared by at least two donors. Raw reads were error-corrected and collapsed into unique sequences with a nearest-neighbor algorithm that merged closely related sequences to remove PCR and sequencing errors. To assign V, D and J gene segments, CDR3 sequences were aligned to IMGT reference sequences. Each retained sequence needed at least a six-nucleotide match to both a V gene segment and a J gene segment. A rearrangement was called productive if the CDR3 had no stop codons and remained in frame with V and J, and every other rearrangement was called non-productive. Following IMGT convention, CDR3 was defined as the stretch from the second conserved V-encoded cysteine up to the conserved J-encoded phenylalanine. The earlier analysis of a few hundred of the donors excluded any sequence lacking an unambiguous match to a single V gene segment. In an earlier analysis of approximately 500 of the donors, a V segment was called functional when productive rearrangements were above 56.7%, and segregating when the standard deviation between donors exceeded 5%. A statistical classification framework was built for diagnosing cytomegalovirus status from the catalog of TCR beta chain sequences. A later analysis assigned V and J genes by comparing TCR nucleotide sequences with IMGT/GENE-DB human TR gene sequences. A later analysis assigned CDR3 sequences and most-parsimonious VDJ recombination scenarios with the TCRdist pipeline. In a later analysis, each TCR beta chain was defined by its CDR3 amino acid sequence together with its V-gene family, and reads without a unique V-gene family were excluded. As a way to deal with suspected cross-contamination and a sequencing artifact, a later analysis dropped roughly 620 nucleotide sequences that were highly shared and had low generation probability. In a later analysis, a clonal expansion index was calculated for each public chain from normalized within-repertoire ranks of inferred template counts. Generation probabilities in a later analysis came from a VDJ recombination model fitted to out-of-frame rearrangements, and those results were checked against IGoR. In a later analysis, TCR-TCR, TCR-HLA and TCR-CMV co-occurrence was scored with hypergeometric tests, and a repertoire-size bias correction was applied to TCR pairs. A later analysis estimated false discovery rates by permuting HLA or CMV assignments 20 times. A later analysis grouped co-occurring TCRs with DBSCAN, adding TCRdist sequence similarity when clustering within HLA-allele-positive subsets. Repertoires with fewer than 30,000 or more than 120,000 public chains, plus five repertoires with anomalous nucleotide sharing, were excluded from co-occurrence clustering. Drawn from immuneACCESS, this table holds only the in-frame rearrangements with V and J called that TCRdb kept. Clones are partly lost; checked studies trace under half to an unresolved V gene and leave the rest unexplained. Clone size and the V and J calls come from that table; the DNA yielded D and trimming. Recorded for this sample are roughly 100,000 clones; about 75% of them occurred a single time. Jointly, the top ten make up roughly 5% of the sample.

A note on this clone: It lacks a known antigen. The input lacks base qualities; no much larger clone sits a single base away.

Reading the germline V gene gives CDR1 SGHRS and CDR2 YFSETQ. The CDR3 goes from the cysteine to the phenylalanine over 14 residues. Only the CDR3 region is kept as DNA, spanning 42 bases read in frame from base 1. The germline V end is reduced by 5 bases and the J end by 6 bases; junction bases left unmatched: 5. The cohort consisted of some 730 healthy bone marrow donors. At the time of sampling, all cohort members were nominally healthy, though unrecorded immune exposures were likely present. The donor was CMV seropositive and belonged to the group of a few hundred seropositive cohort members. Each donor provided a peripheral blood sample, and peripheral blood mononuclear cells were used for TCR beta sequencing. Genomic DNA extraction from the blood cell samples was performed with the Qiagen DNeasy Blood Extraction Kit.

Specimen: PBMCs. This chain is built from TRBV5-1 and TRBJ2-4; TRBD2 matches 10 bases in the middle. This TCR was sampled from a man in his 60s in good health and CMV-seropositive. The DNA sequence follows: TGCGCCAGCAGGCAAACTAGCGGGGTAAACATTCAGTACTTC. Its translation is CASRQTSGVNIQYF.